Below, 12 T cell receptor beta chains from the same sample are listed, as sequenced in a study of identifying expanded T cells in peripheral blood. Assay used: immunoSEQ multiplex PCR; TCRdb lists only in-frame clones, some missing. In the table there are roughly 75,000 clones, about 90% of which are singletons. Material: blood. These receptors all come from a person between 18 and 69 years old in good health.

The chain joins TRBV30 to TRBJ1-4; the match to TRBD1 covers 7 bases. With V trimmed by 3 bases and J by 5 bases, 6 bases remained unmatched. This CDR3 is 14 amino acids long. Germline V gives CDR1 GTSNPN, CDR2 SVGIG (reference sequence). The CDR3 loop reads CAWRRGQVNEKLFF. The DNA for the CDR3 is TGTGCCTGGAGACGAGGACAGGTGAATGAAAAACTGTTTTTT. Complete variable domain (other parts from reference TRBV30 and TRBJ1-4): SQTIHQWPATLVQPVGSPLSLECTVEGTSNPNLYWYRQAAGRGLQLLFYSVGIGQISSEVPQNLSASRPQDRQFILSSKKLLLSDSGFYLCAWRRGQVNEKLFFGSGTQLSVL.

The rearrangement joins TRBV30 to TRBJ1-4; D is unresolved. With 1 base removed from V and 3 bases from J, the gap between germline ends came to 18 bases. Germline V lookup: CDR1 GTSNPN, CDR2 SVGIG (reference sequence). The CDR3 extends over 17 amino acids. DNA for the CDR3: TGTGCCTGGAGTGCATTTCTCGAGGTGTCAGCTAATGAAAAACTGTTTTTT. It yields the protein CAWSAFLEVSANEKLFF. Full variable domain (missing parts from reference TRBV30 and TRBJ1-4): SQTIHQWPATLVQPVGSPLSLECTVEGTSNPNLYWYRQAAGRGLQLLFYSVGIGQISSEVPQNLSASRPQDRQFILSSKKLLLSDSGFYLCAWSAFLEVSANEKLFFGSGTQLSVL.

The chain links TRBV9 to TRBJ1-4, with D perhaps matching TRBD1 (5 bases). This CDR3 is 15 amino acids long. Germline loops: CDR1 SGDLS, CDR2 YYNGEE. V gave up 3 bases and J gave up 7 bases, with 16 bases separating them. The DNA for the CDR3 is TGTGCCAGCAGCGGTTCAGGGACGGGAAGTGAAAAACTGTTTTTT. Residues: CASSGSGTGSEKLFF.

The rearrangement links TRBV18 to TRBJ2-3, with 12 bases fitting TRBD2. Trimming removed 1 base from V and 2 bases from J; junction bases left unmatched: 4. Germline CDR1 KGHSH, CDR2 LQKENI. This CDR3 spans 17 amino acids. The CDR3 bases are TGTGCCAGCTCACCACAGACTAGCGGGGGCAACACAGATACGCAGTATTTT. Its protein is CASSPQTSGGNTDTQYF. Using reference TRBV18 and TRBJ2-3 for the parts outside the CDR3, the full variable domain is NAGVMQNPRHLVRRRGQEARLRCSPMKGHSHVYWYRQLPEEGLKFMVYLQKENIIDESGMPKERFSAEFPKEGPSILRIQQVVRGDSAAYFCASSPQTSGGNTDTQYFGPGTRLTVL.

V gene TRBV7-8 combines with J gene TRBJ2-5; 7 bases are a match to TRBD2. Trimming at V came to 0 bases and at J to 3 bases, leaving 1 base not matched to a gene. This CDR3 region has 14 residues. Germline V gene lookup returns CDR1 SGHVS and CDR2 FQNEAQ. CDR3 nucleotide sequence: TGTGCCAGCAGCTTAGCGGGAGGGGAAGAGACCCAGTACTTC. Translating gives CASSLAGGEETQYF.

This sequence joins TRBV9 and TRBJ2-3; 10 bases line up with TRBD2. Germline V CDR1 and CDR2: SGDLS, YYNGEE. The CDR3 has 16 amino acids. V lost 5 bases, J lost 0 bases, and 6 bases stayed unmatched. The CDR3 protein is CASSTSGATSTDTQYF. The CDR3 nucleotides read TGTGCCAGCAGTACTAGCGGGGCCACTAGCACAGATACGCAGTATTTT.

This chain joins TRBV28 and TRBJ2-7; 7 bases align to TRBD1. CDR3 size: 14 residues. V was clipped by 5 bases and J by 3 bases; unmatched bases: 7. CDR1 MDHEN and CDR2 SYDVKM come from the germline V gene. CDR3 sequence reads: CASSQNDRVYEQYF. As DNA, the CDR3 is TGTGCCAGCAGTCAAAACGACAGGGTCTACGAGCAGTACTTC.

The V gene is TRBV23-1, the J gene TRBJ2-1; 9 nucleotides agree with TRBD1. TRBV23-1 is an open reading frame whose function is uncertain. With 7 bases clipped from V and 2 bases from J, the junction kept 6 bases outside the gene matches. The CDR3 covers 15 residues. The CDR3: CASIEGQGPYNEQFF. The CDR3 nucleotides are TGCGCCAGCATCGAGGGACAGGGACCCTACAATGAGCAGTTCTTC.

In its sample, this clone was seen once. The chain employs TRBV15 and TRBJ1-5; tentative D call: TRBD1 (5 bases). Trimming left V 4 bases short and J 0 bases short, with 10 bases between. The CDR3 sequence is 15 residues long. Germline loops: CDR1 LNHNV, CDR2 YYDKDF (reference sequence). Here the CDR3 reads CATSTSGHSNQPQHF. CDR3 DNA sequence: TGTGCCACCAGCACGTCAGGGCATAGCAATCAGCCCCAGCATTTT.

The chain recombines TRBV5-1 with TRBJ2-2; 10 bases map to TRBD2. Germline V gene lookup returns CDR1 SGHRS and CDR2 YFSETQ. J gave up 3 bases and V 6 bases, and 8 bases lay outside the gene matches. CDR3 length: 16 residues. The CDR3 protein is CASKLAGGRDTGELFF. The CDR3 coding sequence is TGCGCCAGCAAATTAGCGGGAGGTCGAGACACCGGGGAGCTGTTTTTT.

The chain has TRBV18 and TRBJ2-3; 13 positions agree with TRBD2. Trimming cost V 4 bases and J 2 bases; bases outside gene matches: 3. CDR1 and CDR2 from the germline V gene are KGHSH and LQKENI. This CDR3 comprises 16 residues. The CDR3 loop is CASSLGLAGITDTQYF. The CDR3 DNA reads TGTGCCAGCTCACTGGGACTAGCGGGGATCACAGATACGCAGTATTTT. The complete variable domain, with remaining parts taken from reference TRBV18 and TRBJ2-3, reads NAGVMQNPRHLVRRRGQEARLRCSPMKGHSHVYWYRQLPEEGLKFMVYLQKENIIDESGMPKERFSAEFPKEGPSILRIQQVVRGDSAAYFCASSLGLAGITDTQYFGPGTRLTVL.

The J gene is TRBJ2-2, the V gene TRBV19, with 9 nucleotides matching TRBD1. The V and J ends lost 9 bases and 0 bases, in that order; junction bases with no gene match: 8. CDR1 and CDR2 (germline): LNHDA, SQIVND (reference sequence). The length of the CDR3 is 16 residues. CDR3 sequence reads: CASRDRVSANTGELFF. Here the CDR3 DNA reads TGTGCCAGCCGGGACAGGGTGAGCGCGAACACCGGGGAGCTGTTTTTT.